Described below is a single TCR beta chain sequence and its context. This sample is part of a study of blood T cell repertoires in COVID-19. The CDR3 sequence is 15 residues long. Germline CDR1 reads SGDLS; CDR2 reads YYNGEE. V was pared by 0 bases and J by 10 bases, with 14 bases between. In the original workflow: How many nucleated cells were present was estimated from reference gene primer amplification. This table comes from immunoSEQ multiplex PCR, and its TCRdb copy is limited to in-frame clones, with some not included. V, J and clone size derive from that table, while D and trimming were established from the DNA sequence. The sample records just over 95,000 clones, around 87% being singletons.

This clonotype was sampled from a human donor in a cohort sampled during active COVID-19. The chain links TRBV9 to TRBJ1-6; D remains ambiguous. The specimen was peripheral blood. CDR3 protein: CASSVDPGSSSPLHF. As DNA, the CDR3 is TGTGCCAGCAGCGTAGACCCGGGGAGCAGCTCACCCCTCCACTTT.